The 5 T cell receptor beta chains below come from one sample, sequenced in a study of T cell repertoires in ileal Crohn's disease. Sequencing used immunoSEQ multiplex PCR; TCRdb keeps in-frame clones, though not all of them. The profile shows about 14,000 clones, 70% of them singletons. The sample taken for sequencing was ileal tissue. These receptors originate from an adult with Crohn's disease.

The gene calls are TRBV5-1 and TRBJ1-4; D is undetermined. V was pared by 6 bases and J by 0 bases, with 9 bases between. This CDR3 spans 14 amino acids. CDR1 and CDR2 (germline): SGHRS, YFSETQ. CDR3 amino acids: CASTKASTNEKLFF. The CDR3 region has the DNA TGCGCCAGCACCAAAGCTTCAACTAATGAAAAACTGTTTTTT.

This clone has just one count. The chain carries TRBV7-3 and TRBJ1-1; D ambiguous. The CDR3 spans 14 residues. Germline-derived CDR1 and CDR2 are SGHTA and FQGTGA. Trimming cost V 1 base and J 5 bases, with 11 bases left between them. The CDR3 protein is CASSLIPDLTEAFF. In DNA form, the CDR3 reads TGTGCCAGCAGCTTAATCCCTGACTTGACTGAAGCTTTCTTT. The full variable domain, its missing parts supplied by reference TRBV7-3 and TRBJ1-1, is GAGVSQTPSNKVTEKGKYVELRCDPISGHTALYWYRQSLGQGPEFLIYFQGTGAADDSGLPNDRFFAVRPEGSVSTLKIQRTERGDSAVYLCASSLIPDLTEAFFGQGTRLTVV.

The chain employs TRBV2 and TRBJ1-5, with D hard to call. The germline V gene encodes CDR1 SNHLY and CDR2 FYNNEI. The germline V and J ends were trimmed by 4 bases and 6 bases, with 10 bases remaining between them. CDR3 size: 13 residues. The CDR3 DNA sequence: TGTGCCAGCAGTGTAGGAGCGAGTCAGCCCCAGCATTTT. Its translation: CASSVGASQPQHF.

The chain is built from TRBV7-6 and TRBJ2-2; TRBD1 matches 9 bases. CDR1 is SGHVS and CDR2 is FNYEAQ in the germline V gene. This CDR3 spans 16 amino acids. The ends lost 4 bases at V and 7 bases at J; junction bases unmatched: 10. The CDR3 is CASSSGQGTLGGELFF. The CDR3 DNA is TGTGCCAGCAGCTCTGGACAGGGGACATTAGGCGGGGAGCTGTTTTTT.

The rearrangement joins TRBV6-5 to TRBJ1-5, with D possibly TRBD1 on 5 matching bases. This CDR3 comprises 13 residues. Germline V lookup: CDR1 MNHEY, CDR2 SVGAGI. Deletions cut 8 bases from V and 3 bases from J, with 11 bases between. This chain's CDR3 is CASRGDFNQPQHF. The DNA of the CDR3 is TGTGCCAGCCGAGGGGATTTCAATCAGCCCCAGCATTTT.